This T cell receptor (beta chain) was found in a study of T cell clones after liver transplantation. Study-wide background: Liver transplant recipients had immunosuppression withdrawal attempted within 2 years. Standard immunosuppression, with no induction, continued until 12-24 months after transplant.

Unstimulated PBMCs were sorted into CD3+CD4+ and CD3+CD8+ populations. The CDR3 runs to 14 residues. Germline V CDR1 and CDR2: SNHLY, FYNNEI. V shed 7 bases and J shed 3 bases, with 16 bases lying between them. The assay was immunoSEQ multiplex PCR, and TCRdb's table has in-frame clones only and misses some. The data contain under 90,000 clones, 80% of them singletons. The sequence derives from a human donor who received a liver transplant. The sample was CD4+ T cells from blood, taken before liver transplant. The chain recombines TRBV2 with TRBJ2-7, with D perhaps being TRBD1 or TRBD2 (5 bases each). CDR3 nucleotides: TGTGCCAGCACTCCGACTATTAGGGGCTACGAGCAGTACTTC. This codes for CASTPTIRGYEQYF. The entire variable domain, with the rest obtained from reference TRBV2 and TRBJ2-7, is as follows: EPEVTQTPSHQVTQMGQEVILRCVPISNHLYFYWYRQILGQKVEFLVSFYNNEISEKSEIFDDQFSVERPDGSNFTLKIRSTKLEDSAMYFCASTPTIRGYEQYFGPGTRLTVT.